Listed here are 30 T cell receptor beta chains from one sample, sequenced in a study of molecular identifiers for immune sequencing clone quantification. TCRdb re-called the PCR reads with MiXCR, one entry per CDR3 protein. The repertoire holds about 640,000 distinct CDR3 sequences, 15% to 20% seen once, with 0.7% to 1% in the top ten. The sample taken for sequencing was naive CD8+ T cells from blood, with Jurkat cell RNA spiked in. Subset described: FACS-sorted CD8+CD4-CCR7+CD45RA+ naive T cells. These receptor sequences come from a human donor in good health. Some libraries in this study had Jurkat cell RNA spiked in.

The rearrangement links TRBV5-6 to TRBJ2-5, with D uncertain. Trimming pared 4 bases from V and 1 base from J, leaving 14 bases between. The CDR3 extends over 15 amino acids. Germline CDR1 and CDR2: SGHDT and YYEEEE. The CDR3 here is CASSGLRAVQETQYF. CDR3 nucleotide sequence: TGTGCCAGCAGCGGCCTCCGGGCAGTCCAAGAGACCCAGTACTTC.

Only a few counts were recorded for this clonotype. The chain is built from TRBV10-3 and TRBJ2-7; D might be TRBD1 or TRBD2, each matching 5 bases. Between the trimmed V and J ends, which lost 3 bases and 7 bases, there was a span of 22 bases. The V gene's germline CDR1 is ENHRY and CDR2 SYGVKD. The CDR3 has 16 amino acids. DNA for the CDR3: TGTGCCATCAGTGACTTCGGGACCCAAGATTCGGGAGAGCAGTACTTC. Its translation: CAISDFGTQDSGEQYF.

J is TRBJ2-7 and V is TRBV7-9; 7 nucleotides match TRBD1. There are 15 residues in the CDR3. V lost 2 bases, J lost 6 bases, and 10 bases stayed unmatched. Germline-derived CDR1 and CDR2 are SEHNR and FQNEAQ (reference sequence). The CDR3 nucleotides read TGTGCCAGCAGCTTAACTCGGACAGGAATCAGCGAGCAGTACTTC. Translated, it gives CASSLTRTGISEQYF. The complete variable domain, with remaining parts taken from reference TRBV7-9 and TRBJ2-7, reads DTGVSQNPRHKITKRGQNVTFRCDPISEHNRLYWYRQTLGQGPEFLTYFQNEAQLEKSRLLSDRFSAERPKGSFSTLEIQRTEQGDSAMYLCASSLTRTGISEQYFGPGTRLTVT.

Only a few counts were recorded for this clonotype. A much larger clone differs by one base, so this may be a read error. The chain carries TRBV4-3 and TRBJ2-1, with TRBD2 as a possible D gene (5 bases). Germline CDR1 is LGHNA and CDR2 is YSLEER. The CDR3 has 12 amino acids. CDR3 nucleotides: TGCGCCAGCGGCCAAGGGCGAGAGGGGCAGTTCTTC. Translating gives CASGQGREGQFF.

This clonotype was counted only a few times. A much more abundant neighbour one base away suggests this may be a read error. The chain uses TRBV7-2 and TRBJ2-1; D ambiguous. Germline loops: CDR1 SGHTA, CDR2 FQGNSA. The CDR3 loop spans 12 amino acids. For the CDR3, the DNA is TGTGCCGGCAGCCGGTTGGGAAATGAGCAGTTCTTC. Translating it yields CAGSRLGNEQFF.

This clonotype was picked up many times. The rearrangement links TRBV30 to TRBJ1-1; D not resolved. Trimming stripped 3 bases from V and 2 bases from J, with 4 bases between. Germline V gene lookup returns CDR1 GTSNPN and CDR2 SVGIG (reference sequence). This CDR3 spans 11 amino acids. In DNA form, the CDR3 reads TGTGCCTGGAGCGTAAACACTGAAGCTTTCTTT. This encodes CAWSVNTEAFF.

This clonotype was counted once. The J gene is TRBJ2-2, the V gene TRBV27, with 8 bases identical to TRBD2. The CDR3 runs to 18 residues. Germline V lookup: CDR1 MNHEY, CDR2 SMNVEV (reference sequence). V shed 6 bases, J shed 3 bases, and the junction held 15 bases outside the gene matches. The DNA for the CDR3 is TGTGCCAGCAGCTCCGGGCTAGCGGGCTGGCGGGACACCGGGGAGCTGTTTTTT. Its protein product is CASSSGLAGWRDTGELFF.

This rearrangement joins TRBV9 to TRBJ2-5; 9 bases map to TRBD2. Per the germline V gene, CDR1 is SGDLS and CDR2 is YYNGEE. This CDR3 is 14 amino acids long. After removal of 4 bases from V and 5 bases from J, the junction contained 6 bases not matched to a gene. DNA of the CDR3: TGTGCCAGCAGCCCTTGGACTAGCGATGAGACCCAGTACTTC. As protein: CASSPWTSDETQYF.

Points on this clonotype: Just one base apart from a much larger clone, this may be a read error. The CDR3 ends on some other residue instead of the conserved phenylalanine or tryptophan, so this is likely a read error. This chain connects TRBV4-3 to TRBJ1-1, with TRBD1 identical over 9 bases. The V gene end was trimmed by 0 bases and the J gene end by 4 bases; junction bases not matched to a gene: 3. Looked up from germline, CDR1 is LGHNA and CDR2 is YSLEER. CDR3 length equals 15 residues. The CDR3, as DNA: TGCGCCAGCAGCCAAGAGGCACAGGGGGCCACTGAAGCTTTCCTT. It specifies CASSQEAQGATEAFL.

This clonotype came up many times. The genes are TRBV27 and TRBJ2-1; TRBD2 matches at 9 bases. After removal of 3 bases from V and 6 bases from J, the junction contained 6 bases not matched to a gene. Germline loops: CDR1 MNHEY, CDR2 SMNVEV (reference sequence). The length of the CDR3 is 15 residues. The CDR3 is CASSFALAGTNEQFF. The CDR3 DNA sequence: TGTGCCAGCAGTTTCGCTCTAGCGGGGACCAATGAGCAGTTCTTC.

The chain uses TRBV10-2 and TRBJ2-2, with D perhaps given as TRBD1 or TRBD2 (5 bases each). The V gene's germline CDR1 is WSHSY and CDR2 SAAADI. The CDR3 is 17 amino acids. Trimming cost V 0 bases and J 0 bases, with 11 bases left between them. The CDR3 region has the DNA TGCGCCAGCAGTGAGTCCGAGGGGACCCCGAACACCGGGGAGCTGTTTTTT. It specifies CASSESEGTPNTGELFF.

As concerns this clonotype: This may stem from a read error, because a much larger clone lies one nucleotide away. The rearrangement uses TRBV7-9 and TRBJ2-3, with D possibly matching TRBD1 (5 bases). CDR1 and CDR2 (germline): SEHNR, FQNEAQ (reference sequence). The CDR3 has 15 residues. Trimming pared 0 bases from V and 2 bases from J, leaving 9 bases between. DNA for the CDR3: TGTGCCAGCAGCTTAGCTAGCAGGGACACAGATACGCAGTATTTT. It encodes CASSLASRDTDTQYF.

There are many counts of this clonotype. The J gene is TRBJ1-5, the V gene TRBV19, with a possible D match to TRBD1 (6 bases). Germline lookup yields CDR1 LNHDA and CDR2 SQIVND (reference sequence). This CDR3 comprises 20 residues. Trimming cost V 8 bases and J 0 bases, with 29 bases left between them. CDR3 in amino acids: CASAPRKQGPDQYSNQPQHF. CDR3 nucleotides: TGTGCCAGTGCTCCGCGAAAACAGGGTCCAGATCAATATAGCAATCAGCCCCAGCATTTT.

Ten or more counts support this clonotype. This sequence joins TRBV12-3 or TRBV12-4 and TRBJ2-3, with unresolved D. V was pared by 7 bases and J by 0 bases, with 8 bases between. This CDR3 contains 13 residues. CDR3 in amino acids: CASTKDSTDTQYF. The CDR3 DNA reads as TGTGCCAGCACCAAGGACAGCACAGATACGCAGTATTTT.

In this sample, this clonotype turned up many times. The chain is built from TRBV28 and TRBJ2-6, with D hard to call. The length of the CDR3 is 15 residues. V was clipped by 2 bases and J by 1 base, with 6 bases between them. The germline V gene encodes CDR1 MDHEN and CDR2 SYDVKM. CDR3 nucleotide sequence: TGTGCCAGCAGTTTAGAAGGGTCTGGGGCCAACGTCCTGACTTTC. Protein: CASSLEGSGANVLTF.

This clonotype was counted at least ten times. CDR3 region: CASSGDRGDPYEQYF. The CDR3 DNA sequence: TGCGCCAGCAGCGGGGACAGGGGGGATCCCTACGAGCAGTACTTC. This sequence joins TRBV5-1 and TRBJ2-7; TRBD1 matches 11 bases. V shed 4 bases, J shed 2 bases, and the junction held 5 bases outside the gene matches. The CDR3 is 15 residues long. Germline V gives CDR1 SGHRS, CDR2 YFSETQ.

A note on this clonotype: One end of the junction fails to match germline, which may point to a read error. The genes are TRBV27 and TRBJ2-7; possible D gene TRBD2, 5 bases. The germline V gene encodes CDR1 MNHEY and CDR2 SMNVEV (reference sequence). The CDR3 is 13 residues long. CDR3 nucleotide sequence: TGTGCCGGCAGTTTAAAGACTAACTACGAGCAGTACTTC. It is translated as CAGSLKTNYEQYF.

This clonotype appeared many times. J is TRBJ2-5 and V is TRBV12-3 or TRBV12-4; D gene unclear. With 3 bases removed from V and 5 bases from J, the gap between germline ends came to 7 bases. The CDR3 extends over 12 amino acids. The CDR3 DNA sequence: TGTGCCAGCAGTTTTTCCTCCGAGACCCAGTACTTC. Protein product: CASSFSSETQYF.

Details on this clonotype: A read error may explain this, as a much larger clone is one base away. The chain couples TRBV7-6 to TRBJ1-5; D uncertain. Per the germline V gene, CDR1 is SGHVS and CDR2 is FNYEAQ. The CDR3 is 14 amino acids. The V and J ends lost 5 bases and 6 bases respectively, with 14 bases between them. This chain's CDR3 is CASSQMGISQPQHF. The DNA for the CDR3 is TGTGCCAGCAGCCAGATGGGAATAAGTCAGCCCCAGCATTTT.

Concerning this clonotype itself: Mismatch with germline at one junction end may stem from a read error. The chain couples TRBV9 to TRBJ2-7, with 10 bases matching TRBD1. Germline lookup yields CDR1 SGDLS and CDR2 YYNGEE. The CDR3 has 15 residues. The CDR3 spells CASSVAGTGVNEQNF. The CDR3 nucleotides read TGTGCCAGCAGCGTAGCCGGGACAGGGGTGAACGAGCAGAACTTC.

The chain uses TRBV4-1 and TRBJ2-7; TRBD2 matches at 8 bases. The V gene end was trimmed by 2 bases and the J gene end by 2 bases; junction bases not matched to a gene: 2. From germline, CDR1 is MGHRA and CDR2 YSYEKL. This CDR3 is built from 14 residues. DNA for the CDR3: TGCGCCAGCAGCCAATTAGCGGGAACCTACGAGCAGTACTTC. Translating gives CASSQLAGTYEQYF.

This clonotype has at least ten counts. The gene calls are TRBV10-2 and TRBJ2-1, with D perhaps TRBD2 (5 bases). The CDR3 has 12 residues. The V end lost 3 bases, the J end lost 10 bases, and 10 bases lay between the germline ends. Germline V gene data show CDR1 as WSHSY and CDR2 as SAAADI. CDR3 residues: CASSENQREQFF. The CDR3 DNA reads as TGCGCCAGCAGTGAAAACCAGCGGGAGCAGTTCTTC.

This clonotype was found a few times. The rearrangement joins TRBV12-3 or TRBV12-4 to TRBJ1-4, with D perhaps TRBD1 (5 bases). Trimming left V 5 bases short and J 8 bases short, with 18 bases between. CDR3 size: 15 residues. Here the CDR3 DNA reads TGTGCCAGCAGTGCGAAGGACACCATTGGGGAAAAACTGTTTTTT. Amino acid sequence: CASSAKDTIGEKLFF.

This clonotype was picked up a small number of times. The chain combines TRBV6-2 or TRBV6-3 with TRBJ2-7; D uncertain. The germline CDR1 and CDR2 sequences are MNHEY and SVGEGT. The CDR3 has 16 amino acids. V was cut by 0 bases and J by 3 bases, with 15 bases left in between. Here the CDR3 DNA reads TGTGCCAGCAGTTACTCGAGATTTACTAACAACTACGAGCAGTACTTC. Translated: CASSYSRFTNNYEQYF.

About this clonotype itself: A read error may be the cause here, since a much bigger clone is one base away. The CDR3 loop is CAGSPPEQNGYTF. The CDR3 coding sequence is TGTGCCGGCTCACCACCGGAACAGAATGGCTACACCTTC. The chain links TRBV18 to TRBJ1-2; D remains ambiguous. CDR3 length: 13 amino acids. The germline gives CDR1 KGHSH, CDR2 LQKENI.

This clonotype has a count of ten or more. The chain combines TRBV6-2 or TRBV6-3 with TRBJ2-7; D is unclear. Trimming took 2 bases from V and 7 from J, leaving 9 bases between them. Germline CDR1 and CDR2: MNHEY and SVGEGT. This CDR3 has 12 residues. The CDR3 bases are TGTGCCAGCAGTTACCCAGGCTGGGAGCAGTACTTC. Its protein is CASSYPGWEQYF.

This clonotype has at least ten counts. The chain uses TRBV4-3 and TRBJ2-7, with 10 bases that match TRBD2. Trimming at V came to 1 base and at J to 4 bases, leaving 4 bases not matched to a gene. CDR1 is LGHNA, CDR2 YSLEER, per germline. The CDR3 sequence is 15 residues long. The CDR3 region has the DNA TGCGCCAGCAGCCAAGGAGCGGGGGGGCGGTACGAGCAGTACTTC. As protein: CASSQGAGGRYEQYF.

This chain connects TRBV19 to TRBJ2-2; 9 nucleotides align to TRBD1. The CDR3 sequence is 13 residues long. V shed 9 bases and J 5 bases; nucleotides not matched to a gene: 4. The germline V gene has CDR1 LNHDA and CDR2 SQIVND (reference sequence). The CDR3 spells CASYRGLTGELFF. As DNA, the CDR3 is TGTGCCAGCTACAGGGGGCTTACCGGGGAGCTGTTTTTT.

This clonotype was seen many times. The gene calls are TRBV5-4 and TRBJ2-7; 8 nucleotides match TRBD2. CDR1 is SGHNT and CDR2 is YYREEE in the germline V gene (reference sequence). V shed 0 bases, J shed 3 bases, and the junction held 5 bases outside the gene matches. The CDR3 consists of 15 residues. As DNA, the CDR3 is TGTGCCAGCAGCTTGGCCTTTAGCGGGAACTACGAGCAGTACTTC. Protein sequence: CASSLAFSGNYEQYF.

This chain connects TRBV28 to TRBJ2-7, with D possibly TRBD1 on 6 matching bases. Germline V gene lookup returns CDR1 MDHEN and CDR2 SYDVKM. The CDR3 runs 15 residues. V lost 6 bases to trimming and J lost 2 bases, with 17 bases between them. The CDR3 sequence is CASSQPLTGTYEQYF. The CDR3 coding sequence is TGTGCCAGCAGCCAACCGCTGACAGGTACCTACGAGCAGTACTTC.